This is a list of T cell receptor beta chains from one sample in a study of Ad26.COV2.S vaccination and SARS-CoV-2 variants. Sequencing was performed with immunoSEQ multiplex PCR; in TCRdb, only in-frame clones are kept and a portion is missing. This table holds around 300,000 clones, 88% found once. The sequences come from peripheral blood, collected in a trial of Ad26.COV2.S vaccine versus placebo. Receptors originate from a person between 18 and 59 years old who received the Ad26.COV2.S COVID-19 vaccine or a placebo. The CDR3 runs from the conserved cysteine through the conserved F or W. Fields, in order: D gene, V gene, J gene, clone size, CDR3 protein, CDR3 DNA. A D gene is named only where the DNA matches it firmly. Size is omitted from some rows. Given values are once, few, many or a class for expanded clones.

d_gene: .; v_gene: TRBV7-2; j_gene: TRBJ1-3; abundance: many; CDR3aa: CASSLVQGTASTIYF; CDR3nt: TGTGCCAGCAGCTTAGTGCAGGGAACCGCTTCCACCATATATTTT
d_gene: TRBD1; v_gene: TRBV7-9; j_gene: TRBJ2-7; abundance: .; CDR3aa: CASSLGTGARSEQYF; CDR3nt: TGTGCCAGCAGCCTCGGGACAGGGGCCCGAAGCGAGCAGTACTTC
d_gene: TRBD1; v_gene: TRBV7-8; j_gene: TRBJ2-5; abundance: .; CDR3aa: CASSFGQAYQETQYF; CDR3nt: TGTGCCAGCAGCTTCGGACAGGCTTACCAAGAGACCCAGTACTTC
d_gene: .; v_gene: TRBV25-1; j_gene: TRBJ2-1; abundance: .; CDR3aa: CASSHNEQFF; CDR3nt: TGTGCCAGCAGCCACAATGAGCAGTTCTTC
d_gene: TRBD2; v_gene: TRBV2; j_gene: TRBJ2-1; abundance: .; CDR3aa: CASSVLAGSYNEQFF; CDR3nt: TGTGCCAGCAGCGTTCTAGCGGGCTCCTACAATGAGCAGTTCTTC
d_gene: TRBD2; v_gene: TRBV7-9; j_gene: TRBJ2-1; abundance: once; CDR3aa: CASSPFYGTSGSKNEQFF; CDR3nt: TGTGCCAGCAGCCCCTTTTACGGGACTAGCGGGAGTAAAAATGAGCAGTTCTTC
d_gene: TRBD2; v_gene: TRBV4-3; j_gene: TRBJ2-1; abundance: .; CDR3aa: CASSQDLARGANEQFF; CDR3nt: TGCGCCAGCAGCCAAGATTTGGCGCGGGGGGCTAATGAGCAGTTCTTC
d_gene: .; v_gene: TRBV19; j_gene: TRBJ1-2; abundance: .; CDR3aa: CASSILWTDPYGYTF; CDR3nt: TGTGCCAGTAGTATACTATGGACAGACCCCTATGGCTACACCTTC
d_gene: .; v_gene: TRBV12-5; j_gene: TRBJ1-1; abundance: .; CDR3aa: CASGPPGGGTNTEAFF; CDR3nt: TGTGCTAGTGGTCCCCCCGGGGGGGGTACGAACACTGAAGCTTTCTTT
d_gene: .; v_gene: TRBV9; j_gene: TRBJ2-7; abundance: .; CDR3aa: CASSVEGGDSLEQYF; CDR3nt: TGTGCCAGCAGCGTAGAGGGGGGCGACTCTCTCGAGCAGTACTTC
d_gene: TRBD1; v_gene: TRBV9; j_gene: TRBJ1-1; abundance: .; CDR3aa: CASGLTGGTEAFF; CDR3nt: TGTGCCAGCGGACTAACAGGGGGCACTGAAGCTTTCTTT
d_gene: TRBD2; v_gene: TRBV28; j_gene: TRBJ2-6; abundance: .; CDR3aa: CASSLPRVARAGDPSGANVLTF; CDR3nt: TGTGCCAGCAGTTTGCCCAGGGTAGCAAGAGCGGGAGACCCCTCTGGGGCCAACGTCCTGACTTTC
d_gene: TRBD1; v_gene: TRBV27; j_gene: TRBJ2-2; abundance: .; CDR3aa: CASSFRTGLYTGELFF; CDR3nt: TGTGCCAGCAGTTTCCGGACAGGGTTGTACACCGGGGAGCTGTTTTTT
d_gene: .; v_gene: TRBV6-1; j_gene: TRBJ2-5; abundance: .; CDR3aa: CASSEDMGRQETQYF; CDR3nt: TGTGCCAGCAGTGAAGACATGGGCAGACAAGAGACCCAGTACTTC
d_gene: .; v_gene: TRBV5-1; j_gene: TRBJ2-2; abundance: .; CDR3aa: CASSSSETGELFF; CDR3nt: TGCGCCAGCAGCTCGTCAGAGACCGGGGAGCTGTTTTTT
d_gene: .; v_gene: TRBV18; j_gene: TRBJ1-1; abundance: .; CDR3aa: CASSLRAMYTEAFF; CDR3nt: TGTGCCAGCTCACTCCGAGCCATGTACACTGAAGCTTTCTTT
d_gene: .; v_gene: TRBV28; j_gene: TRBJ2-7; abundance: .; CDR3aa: CASSSQGLYEQYF; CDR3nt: TGTGCCAGCAGTTCGCAGGGTCTCTACGAGCAGTACTTC
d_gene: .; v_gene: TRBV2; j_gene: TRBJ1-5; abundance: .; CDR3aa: CASSAPGEANPRNQPQHF; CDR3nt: TGTGCCAGCAGTGCCCCGGGAGAGGCAAACCCCCGCAATCAGCCCCAGCATTTT
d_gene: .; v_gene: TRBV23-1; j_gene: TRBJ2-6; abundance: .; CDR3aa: CASSHTTRVRRGANVLTF; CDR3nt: TGCGCCAGCAGTCATACGACTAGGGTCCGCAGGGGGGCCAACGTCCTGACTTTC
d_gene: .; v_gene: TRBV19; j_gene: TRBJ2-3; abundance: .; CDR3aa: CASSSSRFISTDTQYF; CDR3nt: TGTGCCAGTAGTTCCTCCAGGTTCATCTCCACAGATACGCAGTATTTT
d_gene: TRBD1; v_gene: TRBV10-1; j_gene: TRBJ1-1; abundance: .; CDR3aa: CASSPGQGARGTEAFF; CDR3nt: TGCGCCAGCAGTCCCGGGCAGGGGGCGAGGGGCACTGAAGCTTTCTTT
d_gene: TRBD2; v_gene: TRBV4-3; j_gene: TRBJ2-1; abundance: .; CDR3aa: CASSLLGGRSGTYNEQFF; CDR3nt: TGCGCCAGCAGCCTACTCGGGGGGAGAAGCGGCACGTACAATGAGCAGTTCTTC
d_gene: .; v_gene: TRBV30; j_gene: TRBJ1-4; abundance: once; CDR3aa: CAWSPIDRSNEKLFF; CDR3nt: TGTGCCTGGAGCCCCATCGACAGGAGTAATGAAAAACTGTTTTTT
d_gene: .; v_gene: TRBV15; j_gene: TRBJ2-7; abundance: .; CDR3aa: CATSRDNPMGTSYEQYF; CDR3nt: TGTGCCACCAGCAGAGATAACCCGATGGGCACCTCCTACGAGCAGTACTTC
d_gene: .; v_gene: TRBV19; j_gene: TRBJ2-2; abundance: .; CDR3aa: CASRNRGTNTGELFF; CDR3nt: TGTGCCAGTAGGAATAGGGGCACGAACACCGGGGAGCTGTTTTTT
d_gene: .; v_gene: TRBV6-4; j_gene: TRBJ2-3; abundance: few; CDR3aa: CASSVSPPGGDTDTQYF; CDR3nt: TGTGCCAGCAGTGTCAGTCCTCCCGGGGGTGACACAGATACGCAGTATTTT
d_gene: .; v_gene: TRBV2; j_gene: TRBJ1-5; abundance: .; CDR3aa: CASNVLGSNQPQHF; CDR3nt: TGTGCCAGCAATGTCTTAGGAAGCAATCAGCCCCAGCATTTT
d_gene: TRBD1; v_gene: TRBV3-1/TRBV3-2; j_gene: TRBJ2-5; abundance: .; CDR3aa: CASSRILGDRGSETQYF; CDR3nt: TGTGCCAGCAGCCGAATCCTGGGGGACAGGGGATCGGAGACCCAGTACTTC
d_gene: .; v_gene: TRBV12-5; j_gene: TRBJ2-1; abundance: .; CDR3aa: CASGLPGNEQFF; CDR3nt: TGTGCTAGTGGTTTACCAGGCAATGAGCAGTTCTTC
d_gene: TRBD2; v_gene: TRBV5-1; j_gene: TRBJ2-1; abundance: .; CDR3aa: CASRPGLAGGDEQFF; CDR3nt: TGCGCCAGCAGACCGGGACTAGCGGGAGGGGATGAGCAGTTCTTC
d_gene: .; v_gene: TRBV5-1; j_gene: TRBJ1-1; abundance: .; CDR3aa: CASSSEWGNTEAFF; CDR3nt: TGCGCCAGCAGCTCCGAATGGGGGAACACTGAAGCTTTCTTT
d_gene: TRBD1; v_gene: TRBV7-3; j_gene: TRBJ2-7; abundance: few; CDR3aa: CASSWDRGDEQYF; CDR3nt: TGTGCCAGCAGCTGGGACAGGGGTGACGAGCAGTACTTC
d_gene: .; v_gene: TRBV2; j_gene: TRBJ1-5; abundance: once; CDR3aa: CASHMDILGSQPQHF; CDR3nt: TGTGCCAGCCACATGGACATTCTTGGGAGTCAGCCCCAGCATTTT
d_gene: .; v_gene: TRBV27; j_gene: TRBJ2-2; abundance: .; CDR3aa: CASSFRAGELFF; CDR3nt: TGTGCCAGCAGTTTCAGGGCCGGGGAGCTGTTTTTT
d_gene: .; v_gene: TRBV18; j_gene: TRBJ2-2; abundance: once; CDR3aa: CASSPPLQGSNTGELFF; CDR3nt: TGTGCCAGCTCACCACCTTTACAGGGATCGAACACCGGGGAGCTGTTTTTT
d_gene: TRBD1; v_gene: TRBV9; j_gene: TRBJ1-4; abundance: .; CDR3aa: CASSQGQGGEKLFF; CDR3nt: TGTGCCAGCAGCCAGGGACAGGGTGGGGAAAAACTGTTTTTT
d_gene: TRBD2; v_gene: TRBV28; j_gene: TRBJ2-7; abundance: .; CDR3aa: CAIARTSGSDYEQYF; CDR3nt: TGTGCCATCGCAAGGACTAGCGGGAGTGATTACGAGCAGTACTTC